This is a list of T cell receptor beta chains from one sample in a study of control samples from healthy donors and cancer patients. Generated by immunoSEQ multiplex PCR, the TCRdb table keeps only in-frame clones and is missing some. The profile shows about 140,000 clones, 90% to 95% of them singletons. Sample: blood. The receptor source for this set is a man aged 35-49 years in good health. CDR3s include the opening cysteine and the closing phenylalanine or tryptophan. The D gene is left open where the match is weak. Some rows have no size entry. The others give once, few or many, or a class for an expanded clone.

cdr3_nt: TGTGCCAGCAGCGTAGCTACCCGGGGATCTGGAAACACCATATATTTT; cdr3_aa: CASSVATRGSGNTIYF; v_call: TRBV9; j_call: TRBJ1-3; clone_size: -; d_call: -
cdr3_nt: TGTGCCAGCAGTTACTACGAGCAGTACTTC; cdr3_aa: CASSYYEQYF; v_call: TRBV6-5; j_call: TRBJ2-7; clone_size: -; d_call: -
cdr3_nt: TGTGCCAGCAGCAGATTAAATGAGCAGTTCTTC; cdr3_aa: CASSRLNEQFF; v_call: TRBV21-1; j_call: TRBJ2-1; clone_size: -; d_call: -
cdr3_nt: TGTGCCAGCGGGACAGATAGCAATCAGCCCCAGCATTTT; cdr3_aa: CASGTDSNQPQHF; v_call: TRBV2; j_call: TRBJ1-5; clone_size: -; d_call: TRBD1
cdr3_nt: TGTGCCAGCAGCGGGACAGGGGCCCACTCTGGGGCCAACGTCCTGACTTTC; cdr3_aa: CASSGTGAHSGANVLTF; v_call: TRBV3-1/TRBV3-2; j_call: TRBJ2-6; clone_size: -; d_call: TRBD1
cdr3_nt: TGCGCCAGCGGAGACAGGGGAAGACGAGGCGGCTATGGCTACACCTTC; cdr3_aa: CASGDRGRRGGYGYTF; v_call: TRBV5-1; j_call: TRBJ1-2; clone_size: -; d_call: TRBD1
cdr3_nt: TGTGCCAGCAGCCATCCCCAGGGGGCCGTCGACTACGAGCAGTACTTC; cdr3_aa: CASSHPQGAVDYEQYF; v_call: TRBV3-1/TRBV3-2; j_call: TRBJ2-7; clone_size: -; d_call: TRBD1
cdr3_nt: TGCAGCGTTACCGGGACCTTTTATGGCTACACCTTC; cdr3_aa: CSVTGTFYGYTF; v_call: TRBV29-1; j_call: TRBJ1-2; clone_size: -; d_call: -
cdr3_nt: TGTGCCAGCCGAGCTAACACTGAAGCTTTCTTT; cdr3_aa: CASRANTEAFF; v_call: TRBV6-5; j_call: TRBJ1-1; clone_size: -; d_call: -
cdr3_nt: TGCGCCAGCAGCCAGGGGGCAGCCGGTAATGAAAAACTGTTTTTT; cdr3_aa: CASSQGAAGNEKLFF; v_call: TRBV4-3; j_call: TRBJ1-4; clone_size: -; d_call: -
cdr3_nt: TGTGCCAGCAGCGTCAGACAGGAAGGTGACTATGGCTACACCTTC; cdr3_aa: CASSVRQEGDYGYTF; v_call: TRBV9; j_call: TRBJ1-2; clone_size: -; d_call: -
cdr3_nt: TGTGCCAGCAGCCAAGATTCTGATGAAGCTTTCTTT; cdr3_aa: CASSQDSDEAFF; v_call: TRBV4-2; j_call: TRBJ1-1; clone_size: -; d_call: -
cdr3_nt: TGTGCCAGCAGCCCGTTGACTAGCAGGGCCTACAATGAGCAGTTCTTC; cdr3_aa: CASSPLTSRAYNEQFF; v_call: TRBV27; j_call: TRBJ2-1; clone_size: -; d_call: TRBD2
cdr3_nt: TGTGCCAGCAGCGGCGGAGGGGAATACAATGAGCAGTTCTTC; cdr3_aa: CASSGGGEYNEQFF; v_call: TRBV16; j_call: TRBJ2-1; clone_size: -; d_call: -
cdr3_nt: TGTGCCACCAGTGATTCACAGGGGAGTTACCAGCCCCAGCATTTT; cdr3_aa: CATSDSQGSYQPQHF; v_call: TRBV24-1; j_call: TRBJ1-5; clone_size: once; d_call: TRBD1
cdr3_nt: TGTGCCAGCAGTCACAGGTCAACTAATGAAAAACTGTTTTTT; cdr3_aa: CASSHRSTNEKLFF; v_call: TRBV6-5; j_call: TRBJ1-4; clone_size: once; d_call: -
cdr3_nt: TGTGCCAGCAGCGCGGACAGGAATGAGCAGTTCTTC; cdr3_aa: CASSADRNEQFF; v_call: TRBV2; j_call: TRBJ2-1; clone_size: -; d_call: TRBD1
cdr3_nt: TGCGCCAGCAGCCAAGAGGAGGGAGGTAATTCACCCCTCCACTTT; cdr3_aa: CASSQEEGGNSPLHF; v_call: TRBV4-3; j_call: TRBJ1-6; clone_size: -; d_call: -
cdr3_nt: TGCGCCAGCAGCTTCCCAAGGGACACAGTCACAGATACGCAGTATTTT; cdr3_aa: CASSFPRDTVTDTQYF; v_call: TRBV5-1; j_call: TRBJ2-3; clone_size: -; d_call: -
cdr3_nt: TGTGCCAGTGGGGACAGGGGGTATGATGGCTACACCTTC; cdr3_aa: CASGDRGYDGYTF; v_call: TRBV25-1; j_call: TRBJ1-2; clone_size: -; d_call: TRBD1
cdr3_nt: TGCAGCGTATGTGATAGGACGGACCTCGAGCAGTACTTC; cdr3_aa: CSVCDRTDLEQYF; v_call: TRBV29-1; j_call: TRBJ2-7; clone_size: once; d_call: -
cdr3_nt: TGCGCCAGCAGCTTTCTTTTGTCGGGAGCCGGGGAGCTGTTTTTT; cdr3_aa: CASSFLLSGAGELFF; v_call: TRBV5-1; j_call: TRBJ2-2; clone_size: -; d_call: -